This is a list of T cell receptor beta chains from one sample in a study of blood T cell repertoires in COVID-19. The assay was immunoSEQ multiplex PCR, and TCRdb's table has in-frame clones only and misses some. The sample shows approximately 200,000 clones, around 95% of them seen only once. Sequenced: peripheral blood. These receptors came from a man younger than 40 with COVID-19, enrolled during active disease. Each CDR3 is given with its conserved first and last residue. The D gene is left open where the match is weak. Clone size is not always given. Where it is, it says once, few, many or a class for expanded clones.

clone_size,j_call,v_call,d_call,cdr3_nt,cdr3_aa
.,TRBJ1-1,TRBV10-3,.,TGTGCCGCCAGAACAACGAACACTGAAGCTTTCTTT,CAARTTNTEAFF
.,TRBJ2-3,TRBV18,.,TGTGCCAGCTCACCCGGGACCCGGGGGGATACGCAGTATTTT,CASSPGTRGDTQYF
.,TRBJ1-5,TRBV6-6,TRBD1,TGTGCCAGCAGTTACTCAGGACAGGGAGAGGGTCAGCCCCAGCATTTT,CASSYSGQGEGQPQHF
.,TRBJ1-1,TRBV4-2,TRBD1,TGTGCCAGCAGCCAAGGAGGACAGGGGAACACTGAAGCTTTCTTT,CASSQGGQGNTEAFF
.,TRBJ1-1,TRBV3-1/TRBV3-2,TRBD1,TGTGCCAGCAGCCAAGGGACGACAGGGGTTGGCACTGAAGCTTTCTTT,CASSQGTTGVGTEAFF
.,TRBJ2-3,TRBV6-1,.,TGTGCCAGCAGTGTAGCAGGGGCAGCAGATACGCAGTATTTT,CASSVAGAADTQYF
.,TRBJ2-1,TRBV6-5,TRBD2,TGTGCCAGCGAGCGGGGGGGTAGTCCCTACAATGAGCAGTTCTTC,CASERGGSPYNEQFF
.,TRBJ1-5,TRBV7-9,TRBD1,TGTGCCAGCAGCTTAGGAGGACAGGGTCGTCAGCCCCAGCATTTT,CASSLGGQGRQPQHF
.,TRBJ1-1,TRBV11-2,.,TGTGCCAGCAGCTCGGACTGGAACACTGAAGCTTTCTTT,CASSSDWNTEAFF
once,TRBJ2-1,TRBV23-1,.,TGCGCCAGCAGTCAACAAGGGGCGGAGTTCTTC,CASSQQGAEFF
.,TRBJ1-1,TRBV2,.,TGTGCCAGCAGTGAAGTTATGGGCCGGACTGAAGCTTTCTTT,CASSEVMGRTEAFF
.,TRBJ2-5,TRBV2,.,TGTGCCAGCAGTGGGGACGGGGGGCCCCGGGAGACCCAGTACTTC,CASSGDGGPRETQYF
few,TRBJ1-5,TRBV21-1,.,TGTGCCAGCAGCAAAACGTTGGGACAGGGGACCAACCGAGATTATAGCAATCAGCCCCAGCATTTT,CASSKTLGQGTNRDYSNQPQHF
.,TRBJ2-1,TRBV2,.,TGTGCCAGCAGTAGGAGGGATACCTACAATGAGCAGTTCTTC,CASSRRDTYNEQFF
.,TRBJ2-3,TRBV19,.,TGTGCCAGTAGTATGTGGCTAGACGAGGATACGCAGTATTTT,CASSMWLDEDTQYF
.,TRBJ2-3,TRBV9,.,TGTGCCAGCAGCGTTACTAGCTACACAGATACGCAGTATTTT,CASSVTSYTDTQYF
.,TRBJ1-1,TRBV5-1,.,TGCGCCAGCAGCTTGGAGGGGGTTGGGACTGAAGCTTTCTTT,CASSLEGVGTEAFF
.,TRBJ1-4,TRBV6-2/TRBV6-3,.,TGTGCCAGCAGTTACCCGGGGGAGGCGTACCCCGCAAAACTGTTTTTT,CASSYPGEAYPAKLFF
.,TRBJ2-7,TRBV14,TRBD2,TGTGCCAGCAGCCAAGGGCCTGAGACTAGCGACTACGAGCAGTACTTC,CASSQGPETSDYEQYF
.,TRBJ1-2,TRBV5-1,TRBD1,TGCGCCAGCAGCGGGGGGACAGTTGAATATGGCTACACCTTC,CASSGGTVEYGYTF
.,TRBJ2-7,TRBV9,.,TGTGCCAGCAGCGTAGGACAGTCTTCCTACGAGCAGTACTTC,CASSVGQSSYEQYF
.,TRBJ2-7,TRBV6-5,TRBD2,TGTGCCAGCAGTTACCCCTTAGCGGGGGGGCTTCTCGAGCAGTACTTC,CASSYPLAGGLLEQYF
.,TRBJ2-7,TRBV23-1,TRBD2,TGCGCCAGCAGCCAGATACTAGCGGGGGCCTCCTACGAGCAGTACTTC,CASSQILAGASYEQYF
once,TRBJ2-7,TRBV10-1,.,TGCGCCAGTTCCCAGGGGCTCTACGAGCAGTACTTC,CASSQGLYEQYF
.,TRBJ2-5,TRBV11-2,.,TGTGCCAGCAGCTCAGCTCGCGGGGAAGAGACCCAGTACTTC,CASSSARGEETQYF
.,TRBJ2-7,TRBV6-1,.,TGTGCCAGCAGTGAAGCTGGCAGATCGCAATACGAGCAGTACTTC,CASSEAGRSQYEQYF
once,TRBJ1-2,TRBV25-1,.,TGTGCCAGCAGTCTTTCCCGGGGTGACTATGGCTACACCTTC,CASSLSRGDYGYTF
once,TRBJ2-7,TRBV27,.,TGTGCCAGCAGTTCCCCCGGGACAATCCCATACGAGCAGTACTTC,CASSSPGTIPYEQYF
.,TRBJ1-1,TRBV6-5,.,TGTGCCAGCAGTTACGAGACGGGGAACACTGAAGCTTTCTTT,CASSYETGNTEAFF
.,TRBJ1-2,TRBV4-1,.,TGCGCCAGCAGCCAACAGGGGTCCCACTATGGCTACACCTTC,CASSQQGSHYGYTF
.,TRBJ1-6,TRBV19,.,TGTGCCAGTACCCCGACACAGGGTTTGACGAACTCACCCCTCCACTTT,CASTPTQGLTNSPLHF
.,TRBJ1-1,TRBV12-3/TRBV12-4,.,TGTGCCAGCAGTACACAGGGTTTAAGTGTAACTTTCTTT,CASSTQGLSVTFF
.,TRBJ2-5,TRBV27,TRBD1,TGTGCCAGCAGTTCTGACAGGGGGTCAGAGACCCAGTACTTC,CASSSDRGSETQYF